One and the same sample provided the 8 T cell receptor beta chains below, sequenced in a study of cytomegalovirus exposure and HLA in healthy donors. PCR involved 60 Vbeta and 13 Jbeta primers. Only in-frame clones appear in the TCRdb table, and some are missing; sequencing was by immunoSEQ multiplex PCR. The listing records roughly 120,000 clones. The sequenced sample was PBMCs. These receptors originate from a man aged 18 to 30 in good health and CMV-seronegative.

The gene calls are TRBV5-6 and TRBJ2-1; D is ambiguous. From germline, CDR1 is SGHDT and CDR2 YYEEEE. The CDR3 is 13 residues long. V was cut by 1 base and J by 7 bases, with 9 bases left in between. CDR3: CASSLPHINEQFF. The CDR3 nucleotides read TGTGCCAGCAGCTTGCCCCACATAAATGAGCAGTTCTTC.

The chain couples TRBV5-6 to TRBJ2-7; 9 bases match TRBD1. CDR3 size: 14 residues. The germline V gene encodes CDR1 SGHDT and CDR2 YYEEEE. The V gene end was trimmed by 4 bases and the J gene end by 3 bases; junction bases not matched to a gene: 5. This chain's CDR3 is CASSPGTGNYEQYF. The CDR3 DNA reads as TGTGCCAGCAGCCCAGGGACAGGGAACTACGAGCAGTACTTC.

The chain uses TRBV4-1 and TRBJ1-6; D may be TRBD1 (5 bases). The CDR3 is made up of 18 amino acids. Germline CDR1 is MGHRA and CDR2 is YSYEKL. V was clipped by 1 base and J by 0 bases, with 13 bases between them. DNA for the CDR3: TGCGCCAGCAGCCAAGCCCTCGGGGGGTCCTCCTATAATTCACCCCTCCACTTT. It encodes CASSQALGGSSYNSPLHF.

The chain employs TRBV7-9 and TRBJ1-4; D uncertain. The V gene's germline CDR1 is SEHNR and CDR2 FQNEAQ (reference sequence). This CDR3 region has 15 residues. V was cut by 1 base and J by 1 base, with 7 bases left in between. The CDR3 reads CASSLGPETNEKLFF. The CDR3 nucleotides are TGTGCCAGCAGCTTAGGTCCAGAAACTAATGAAAAACTGTTTTTT.

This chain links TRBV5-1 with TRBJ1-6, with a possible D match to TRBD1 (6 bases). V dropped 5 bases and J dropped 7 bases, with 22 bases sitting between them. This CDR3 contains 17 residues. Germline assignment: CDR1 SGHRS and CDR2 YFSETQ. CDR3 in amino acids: CASRRLSGGTGNSPLHF. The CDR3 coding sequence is TGCGCCAGCAGACGGTTATCGGGGGGCACAGGAAATTCACCCCTCCACTTT.

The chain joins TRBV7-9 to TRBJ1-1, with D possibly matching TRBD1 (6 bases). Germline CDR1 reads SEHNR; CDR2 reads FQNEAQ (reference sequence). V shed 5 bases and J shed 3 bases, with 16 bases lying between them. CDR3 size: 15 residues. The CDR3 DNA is TGTGCCAGCAGCCTACGAACAGGGCTGGACACTGAAGCTTTCTTT. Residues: CASSLRTGLDTEAFF.

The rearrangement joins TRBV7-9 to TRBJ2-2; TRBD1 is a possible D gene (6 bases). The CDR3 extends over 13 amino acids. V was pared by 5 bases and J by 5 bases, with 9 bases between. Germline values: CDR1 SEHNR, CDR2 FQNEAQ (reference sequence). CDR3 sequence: CASSHGQTGELFF. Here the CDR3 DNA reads TGTGCCAGCAGCCACGGACAGACCGGGGAGCTGTTTTTT.

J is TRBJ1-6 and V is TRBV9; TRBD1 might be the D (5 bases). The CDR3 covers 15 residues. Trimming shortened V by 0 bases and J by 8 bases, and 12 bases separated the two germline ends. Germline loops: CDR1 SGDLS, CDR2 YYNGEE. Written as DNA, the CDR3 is TGTGCCAGCAGCGTAGTTGGGGGGAAGGATTCACCCCTCCACTTT. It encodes CASSVVGGKDSPLHF.